This record concerns one TCR beta chain sequence. The sample originates from a study of blood T cell repertoires in COVID-19. About the study: Italy, Spain and the United States were the sources of the convalescent and acute COVID-19 samples.

CDR1 and CDR2 (germline): SGDLS, YYNGEE. V dropped 2 bases and J dropped 0 bases, with 9 bases sitting between them. The length of the CDR3 is 15 residues. Here immunoSEQ multiplex PCR was the method, and the copy in TCRdb shows in-frame clones only, minus some. The sample has more than 200,000 clones, less than 85% seen once. The chain couples TRBV9 to TRBJ1-3; D possibly corresponds to TRBD1 (5 bases). The receptor's source is a woman aged 65 to 85 with active or convalescent COVID-19. Sequenced sample: peripheral blood. The CDR3 loop is CASSVQGPSGNTIYF. The CDR3, as DNA: TGTGCCAGCAGCGTCCAGGGCCCCTCTGGAAACACCATATATTTT.